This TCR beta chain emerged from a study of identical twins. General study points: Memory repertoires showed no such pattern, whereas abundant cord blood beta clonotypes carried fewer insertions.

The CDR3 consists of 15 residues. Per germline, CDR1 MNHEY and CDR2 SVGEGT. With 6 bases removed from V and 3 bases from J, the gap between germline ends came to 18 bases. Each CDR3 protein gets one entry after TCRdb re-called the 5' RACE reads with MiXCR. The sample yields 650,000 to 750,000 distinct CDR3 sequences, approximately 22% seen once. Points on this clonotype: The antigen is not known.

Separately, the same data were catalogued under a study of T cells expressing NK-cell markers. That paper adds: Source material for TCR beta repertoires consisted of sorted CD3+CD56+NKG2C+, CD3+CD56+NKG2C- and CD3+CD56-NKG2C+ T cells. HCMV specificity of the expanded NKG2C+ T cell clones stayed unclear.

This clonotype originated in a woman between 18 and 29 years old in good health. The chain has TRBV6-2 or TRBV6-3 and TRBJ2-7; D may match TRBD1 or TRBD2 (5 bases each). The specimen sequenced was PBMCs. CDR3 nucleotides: TGTGCCAGCAGCTATACCCGGGGCATAAACTACGAGCAGTACTTC. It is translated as CASSYTRGINYEQYF.